Listed below are T cell receptor beta chains from one sample, sequenced in a study of T cell responses to AZD1222 COVID-19 vaccine. Produced via immunoSEQ multiplex PCR; TCRdb's table is partial and in-frame only. The table lists around 130,000 clones, over 90% of them singletons, with roughly 0.91% in the top ten. The sequenced sample was peripheral blood, obtained on day 0 of AZD1222 vaccination. These receptors originate from an adult in good health. Each CDR3 is given with its conserved first and last residue.

V,J,CDR3
TRBV15,TRBJ2-3,CATRLVDTQYF
TRBV27,TRBJ2-7,CASSLLPLAGAHEQYF
TRBV4-1,TRBJ1-4,CASSLPDRGSNEKLFF
TRBV30,TRBJ1-1,CAWSFSMNTEAFF
TRBV4-1,TRBJ1-2,CASSHRGSNYGYTF
TRBV13,TRBJ1-5,CASSFGGISNQPQHF
TRBV7-6,TRBJ1-2,CASSLAGGDGYTF
TRBV5-4,TRBJ1-2,CASSAQGDNYGYTF
TRBV5-6,TRBJ2-7,CASSLETGGSYEQYF
TRBV11-2,TRBJ2-3,CASSLGRAGVSQDTQYF
TRBV5-1,TRBJ1-4,CASSLAGTGDEKLFF
TRBV4-2,TRBJ1-2,CASRQEMQGFDYGYTF
TRBV27,TRBJ1-2,CASSNGAGPAGYTF
TRBV7-9,TRBJ1-6,CVSSPLLGGLALHF
TRBV27,TRBJ1-2,CASSPSSTGGYTF
TRBV11-3,TRBJ2-1,CASSPRGGFTGEQFF
TRBV6-1,TRBJ1-4,CASSEAGGDEKLFF
TRBV6-5,TRBJ1-1,CASSYRQPNTEAFF
TRBV2,TRBJ2-7,CASSGSTGQGEQYF
TRBV30,TRBJ2-4,CAWSVRRHSSPLAKNIQYF
TRBV10-3,TRBJ1-2,CAIRETGAYGYTF
TRBV4-1,TRBJ1-2,CASSQTSQGFYGYTF
TRBV11-2,TRBJ1-4,CASSSSGRTLFF
TRBV10-2,TRBJ1-5,CASSQGMGLGNQPQHF
TRBV7-2,TRBJ2-5,CASSTGTKETQYF
TRBV5-8,TRBJ1-1,CASSRGQGLMNTEAFF
TRBV7-2,TRBJ1-6,CASSSTPSLYNSPLHF
TRBV19,TRBJ2-7,CASSISQALTYEQYF
TRBV19,TRBJ1-4,CASRIYATNEKLFF
TRBV6-1,TRBJ2-1,CASSENPYNEQFF
TRBV11-2,TRBJ1-2,CATSQGYYGYTF
TRBV12-3/TRBV12-4,TRBJ1-1,CASRLTGREAFF
TRBV19,TRBJ2-1,CASSGGGYNEQFF
TRBV7-2,TRBJ2-1,CASSPDPKGRFF
TRBV18,TRBJ1-2,CASSPEGTDYGYTF
TRBV7-6,TRBJ1-5,CASSLSDGSNQPQHF
TRBV5-1,TRBJ2-3,CASSGEAGITDTQYF
TRBV18,TRBJ1-1,CASSVGQMNTEAFF
TRBV7-2,TRBJ2-2,CASSFQRNTGELFF
TRBV5-1,TRBJ2-6,CASSDQGGGANVLTF
TRBV29-1,TRBJ2-5,CSVAVETQYF
TRBV30,TRBJ1-1,CAWDRVMATEAFF
TRBV3-1/TRBV3-2,TRBJ1-1,CASSQDSSNTEAFF
TRBV5-6,TRBJ1-1,CASSLRVLMTEAFF
TRBV20-1,TRBJ1-1,CSGGGGTEAFF
TRBV6-5,TRBJ1-3,CASSYAASGNTIYF
TRBV7-6,TRBJ2-5,CASSPTSGGETQYF
TRBV7-9,TRBJ2-1,CASSPPGQGNEQFF
TRBV11-2,TRBJ2-2,CASSLAGVAGELFF
TRBV2,TRBJ1-1,CASRGTVGTEAFF
TRBV7-2,TRBJ2-1,CASSRQTGHNEQFF
TRBV10-3,TRBJ1-5,CAIGTGSNQPQHF
TRBV2,TRBJ2-5,CASSENPRHQETQYF
TRBV28,TRBJ1-2,CASSSGPWGYGYTF